This entry lists 12 T cell receptor beta chains sequenced from one sample in a study of Ad26.COV2.S vaccination and SARS-CoV-2 variants. Treatment given: about 20 received Ad26.COV2.S at low or high dose, single or two shots; roughly five received placebo; per-sample allocation not given. Collection of samples fell on day 63 after the first vaccine or placebo injection. The data were produced by immunoSEQ multiplex PCR, yet TCRdb's version contains in-frame clones alone and is incomplete. This sample has about 380,000 clones; about 83% occur once, and the top ten carry nearly 7.5%. Here the sequenced sample was peripheral blood, taken in a trial of Ad26.COV2.S vaccine versus placebo. All receptors derive from a person between 18 and 60 years old who received the Ad26.COV2.S COVID-19 vaccine or a placebo.

This clone was detected only a few times. This chain connects TRBV4-2 to TRBJ2-7; 10 bases fit TRBD2. The CDR3 length is 14 residues. CDR1 is LGHNA and CDR2 is YNFKEQ in the germline V gene. The V and J ends lost 0 bases and 13 bases, in that order; junction bases with no gene match: 9. The CDR3 loop reads CASSQDGLAGEPYF. The DNA for the CDR3 is TGTGCCAGCAGCCAAGATGGTCTAGCGGGAGAGCCTTACTTC.

The chain links TRBV5-1 to TRBJ2-5; D remains unclear. The germline V gene has CDR1 SGHRS and CDR2 YFSETQ. V was clipped by 3 bases and J by 1 base, with 10 bases between them. This CDR3 comprises 14 residues. CDR3 loop: CASSSISSQETQYF. The CDR3 region has the DNA TGCGCCAGCAGCTCCATTAGCTCCCAAGAGACCCAGTACTTC.

The chain employs TRBV2 and TRBJ1-2; TRBD1 is a possible D gene (6 bases). Looked up from germline, CDR1 is SNHLY and CDR2 is FYNNEI. CDR3 length: 12 amino acids. The V end was cut by 11 bases, the J end by 8 bases, with 18 bases between. The CDR3 bases are TGTGCCTCTAAGAGGGGGTCTCAAGGCTACACCTTC. Translated: CASKRGSQGYTF.

The chain links TRBV24-1 to TRBJ2-1; no definite D call. The CDR3 sequence is 15 residues long. V lost 0 bases to trimming and J lost 5 bases, with 10 bases between them. Germline V gene data show CDR1 as KGHDR and CDR2 as SFDVKD. The DNA for the CDR3 is TGTGCCACCAGTGATTTGATGGAGCTTAACAATGAGCAGTTCTTC. Its protein is CATSDLMELNNEQFF.

The chain recombines TRBV15 with TRBJ1-1; D gene ambiguous. The CDR3 sequence is 14 residues long. Germline V CDR1 and CDR2: LNHNV, YYDKDF (reference sequence). The V end was cut by 1 base, the J end by 5 bases, with 11 bases between. The CDR3 spells CATSRGAGRTEAFF. Here the CDR3 DNA reads TGTGCCACCAGCAGAGGGGCTGGGAGGACTGAAGCTTTCTTT.

The genes are TRBV9 and TRBJ2-7, with 8 bases identical to TRBD2. This CDR3 has 15 residues. The V gene end was trimmed by 3 bases and the J gene end by 0 bases; junction bases not matched to a gene: 5. Per the germline V gene, CDR1 is SGDLS and CDR2 is YYNGEE. CDR3 DNA sequence: TGTGCCAGCAGCGCTTCAGCGGGGGACTCCTACGAGCAGTACTTC. It codes for CASSASAGDSYEQYF.

This clone was seen only once. J is TRBJ1-1 and V is TRBV20-1; D not resolved. The CDR3 sequence is 11 residues long. Germline CDR1 DFQATT, CDR2 SNEGSKA (reference sequence). CDR3 DNA: TGCAGGGCGGGTGCCAGCACTGAAGCTTTCTTT. Translation gives CRAGASTEAFF.

The chain uses TRBV5-5 and TRBJ1-1; TRBD1 matches 8 bases. This CDR3 spans 15 amino acids. The germline V gene has CDR1 SGHKS and CDR2 YYEKEE (reference sequence). The J segment lost 0 bases and the V segment lost 2 bases, leaving 3 bases of the junction unmatched. CDR3 in DNA: TGTGCCAGCAGCTTTCTGACAGGGGTGAACACTGAAGCTTTCTTT. It codes for CASSFLTGVNTEAFF.

The chain carries TRBV5-1 and TRBJ1-1; maybe TRBD1 (5 bases). There are 13 residues in the CDR3. Germline CDR1 and CDR2: SGHRS and YFSETQ. V lost 4 bases, J lost 0 bases, and 7 bases lay in between. CDR3 protein: CASSGAMNTEAFF. CDR3 DNA: TGCGCCAGCAGCGGGGCGATGAACACTGAAGCTTTCTTT.

This chain joins TRBV15 and TRBJ2-7; D perhaps matches TRBD1 (6 bases). V was clipped by 5 bases and J by 6 bases, with 20 bases between them. The CDR3 runs 15 residues. CDR1 and CDR2 (germline): LNHNV, YYDKDF (reference sequence). This chain's CDR3 is CATSFRGYLYREQYF. CDR3 sequence (DNA): TGTGCCACCAGCTTCAGGGGCTATTTGTACCGCGAGCAGTACTTC.

This chain connects TRBV7-2 to TRBJ2-1; TRBD2 matches at 13 bases. This CDR3 contains 19 residues. With V trimmed by 5 bases and J by 7 bases, 17 bases remained unmatched. Germline values: CDR1 SGHTA, CDR2 FQGNSA. CDR3 coding DNA: TGTGCCAGCAGCCGCGGAGCGGTGACTAGCGGGGGGACAGGGAATGAGCAGTTCTTC. Its translation is CASSRGAVTSGGTGNEQFF.

The chain employs TRBV27 and TRBJ1-6; 9 positions agree with TRBD1. The CDR3 has 15 residues. Germline-derived CDR1 and CDR2 are MNHEY and SMNVEV (reference sequence). After removal of 6 bases from V and 6 bases from J, the junction contained 6 bases not matched to a gene. Here the CDR3 reads CASSTGGYANSPLHF. The CDR3 DNA reads as TGTGCCAGCAGCACAGGGGGCTACGCTAATTCACCCCTCCACTTT.